The 27 T cell receptor beta chains in this list originate from one sample, sequenced in a study of cytomegalovirus exposure and HLA in healthy donors. The primer mix had 60 Vbeta and 13 Jbeta primers. Sequencing was performed with immunoSEQ multiplex PCR; in TCRdb, only in-frame clones are kept and a portion is missing. The sample yields over 100,000 clones, roughly three quarters seen once. The sample consisted of PBMCs. The receptors stem from a woman aged 40 to 50 in good health and CMV-seronegative.

V and J are TRBV11-2 and TRBJ2-7; the D gene is possibly TRBD2 (7 bases). Looked up from germline, CDR1 is SGHAT and CDR2 is FQNNGV. Between the trimmed V and J ends, which lost 5 bases and 5 bases, there was a span of 22 bases. The CDR3 consists of 16 residues. The CDR3: CASSLLRGAGGDEQYF. CDR3 nucleotide sequence: TGTGCCAGCAGCCTCTTACGGGGGGCAGGAGGCGACGAGCAGTACTTC.

The V gene is TRBV6-1, the J gene TRBJ2-7, with 7 bases matching TRBD2. Trimming took 1 base from V and 3 from J; bases not matched to a gene: 6. The CDR3 has 15 residues. CDR1 and CDR2 (germline): MNHNS, SASEGT. This CDR3 reads CASSEGGTSVYEQYF. Written as DNA, the CDR3 is TGTGCCAGCAGTGAAGGCGGAACTAGCGTCTACGAGCAGTACTTC.

The chain is built from TRBV7-9 and TRBJ1-1; unclear D gene. CDR3 length: 13 amino acids. Germline CDR1 SEHNR, CDR2 FQNEAQ (reference sequence). Between the trimmed V and J ends, which lost 5 bases and 1 base, there was a span of 8 bases. The DNA for the CDR3 is TGTGCCAGCAGCCTTACTGGGAACACTGAAGCTTTCTTT. It encodes CASSLTGNTEAFF. The full variable domain, with the rest looked up from reference TRBV7-9 and TRBJ1-1, is DTGVSQNPRHKITKRGQNVTFRCDPISEHNRLYWYRQTLGQGPEFLTYFQNEAQLEKSRLLSDRFSAERPKGSFSTLEIQRTEQGDSAMYLCASSLTGNTEAFFGQGTRLTVV.

The gene calls are TRBV11-2 and TRBJ2-1; 8 positions match TRBD2. Germline V gene data show CDR1 as SGHAT and CDR2 as FQNNGV. The CDR3 covers 15 residues. Trimming took 4 bases from V and 4 from J; bases not matched to a gene: 6. CDR3 sequence reads: CASSSRLARYNEQFF. DNA of the CDR3: TGTGCCAGCAGCTCAAGACTAGCGAGATACAATGAGCAGTTCTTC.

This chain connects TRBV9 to TRBJ2-5; 14 nucleotides match TRBD2. Germline V gene data show CDR1 as SGDLS and CDR2 as YYNGEE. The CDR3 spans 17 residues. Unmatched junction bases numbered 6, after V lost 4 bases and J lost 1 base. CDR3 in DNA: TGTGCCAGCAGCTCGGGACTAGCGGGAGCGTTCCAAGAGACCCAGTACTTC. Amino acid sequence: CASSSGLAGAFQETQYF.

V is TRBV5-1 and J is TRBJ2-1; 8 positions match TRBD2. Germline CDR1 and CDR2: SGHRS and YFSETQ. The CDR3 spans 17 residues. V gave up 2 bases and J gave up 6 bases; unmatched junction bases: 13. The CDR3 DNA reads as TGCGCCAGCAGCTTCGACGGGAGGGCCATGAACTCCAATGAGCAGTTCTTC. Translating gives CASSFDGRAMNSNEQFF.

The chain recombines TRBV9 with TRBJ1-2, with 7 bases fitting TRBD1. The V gene's germline CDR1 is SGDLS and CDR2 YYNGEE. The CDR3 consists of 16 residues. The V and J ends lost 3 bases and 5 bases, in that order; junction bases with no gene match: 13. The CDR3 region is CASSEGTASVWYGYTF. DNA for the CDR3: TGTGCCAGCAGCGAGGGGACAGCGTCGGTGTGGTATGGCTACACCTTC. Filled out from reference TRBV9 and TRBJ1-2, the complete variable domain reads DSGVTQTPKHLITATGQRVTLRCSPRSGDLSVYWYQQSLDQGLQFLIQYYNGEERAKGNILERFSAQQFPDLHSELNLSSLELGDSALYFCASSEGTASVWYGYTFGSGTRLTVV.

The chain links TRBV18 to TRBJ1-2, with no clear D. The CDR3 contains 15 residues. Per germline, CDR1 KGHSH and CDR2 LQKENI. The germline V and J ends were trimmed by 1 base and 1 base, with 10 bases remaining between them. CDR3 sequence (DNA): TGTGCCAGCTCACCACGAGGCCGAGATAACTATGGCTACACCTTC. It codes for CASSPRGRDNYGYTF. The full variable domain, completed using reference TRBV18 and TRBJ1-2, is NAGVMQNPRHLVRRRGQEARLRCSPMKGHSHVYWYRQLPEEGLKFMVYLQKENIIDESGMPKERFSAEFPKEGPSILRIQQVVRGDSAAYFCASSPRGRDNYGYTFGSGTRLTVV.

The V and J genes are TRBV11-1 and TRBJ2-7; 8 nucleotides match TRBD1. The CDR3 sequence is 13 residues long. The trim removed 5 bases at V and 5 bases at J, leaving 5 bases unmatched. Looked up from germline, CDR1 is SGHAT and CDR2 is FQDESV (reference sequence). The CDR3 DNA reads TGTGCCAGCAGCCCCGACAGGGGAAACGAGCAGTACTTC. Protein sequence: CASSPDRGNEQYF.

The chain links TRBV4-3 to TRBJ2-6; the match to TRBD1 covers 8 bases. Germline-derived CDR1 and CDR2 are LGHNA and YSLEER. This CDR3 spans 19 amino acids. The V segment lost 3 bases and the J segment 2 bases; nucleotides outside the gene matches: 12. The CDR3 here is CASSHFYQGAGAGANVLTF. As DNA, the CDR3 is TGCGCCAGCAGCCATTTCTACCAGGGGGCAGGAGCTGGGGCCAACGTCCTGACTTTC.

The chain recombines TRBV7-9 with TRBJ2-7, with 8 bases fitting TRBD2. Germline V gene lookup returns CDR1 SEHNR and CDR2 FQNEAQ (reference sequence). The CDR3 has 14 amino acids. The trim removed 1 base at V and 6 bases at J, leaving 5 bases unmatched. CDR3 loop: CASSLDGRAGEQYF. CDR3 bases: TGTGCCAGCAGCTTAGACGGGAGGGCCGGCGAGCAGTACTTC.

A note on this clone: This sample includes further DNA sequences coding for the same CDR3. The rearrangement joins TRBV7-2 to TRBJ2-5; TRBD2 might be the D (5 bases). Trimming removed 1 base at V and 11 bases at J, with 11 bases between. Germline CDR1 SGHTA, CDR2 FQGNSA. This CDR3 has 12 residues. The CDR3 nucleotides read TGTGCCAGCAGCTTAGAGGTGGGAGAGCAGTACTTC. Amino acids: CASSLEVGEQYF.

DNA for the CDR3: TGTGCCGGAACAGGGGGCTCCTACGAGCAGTACTTC. Translation gives CAGTGGSYEQYF. The chain links TRBV19 to TRBJ2-7; TRBD1 agrees at 8 bases. Trimming at V came to 11 bases and at J to 0 bases, leaving 3 bases not matched to a gene. CDR1 is LNHDA, CDR2 SQIVND, per germline (reference sequence). The CDR3 covers 12 residues.

V gene TRBV9 combines with J gene TRBJ1-3; the D is unclear. V was shortened by 0 bases and J by 0 bases, with 19 bases between the two germline ends. Germline V lookup: CDR1 SGDLS, CDR2 YYNGEE. This CDR3 region has 19 residues. The CDR3 sequence is CASSVGEYESTRSGNTIYF. The CDR3 DNA sequence: TGTGCCAGCAGCGTAGGGGAGTATGAAAGTACCCGCTCTGGAAACACCATATATTTT.

This clone was counted a few times. This chain links TRBV5-1 with TRBJ1-2; 12 nucleotides line up with TRBD1. Germline CDR1 SGHRS, CDR2 YFSETQ. V was clipped by 3 bases and J by 4 bases; unmatched bases: 4. This CDR3 is built from 15 residues. CDR3 coding DNA: TGCGCCAGCAGCTCAGGGACAGGGGGCGCCTATGGCTACACCTTC. It translates to CASSSGTGGAYGYTF.

J is TRBJ2-7 and V is TRBV27; 8 bases line up with TRBD1. CDR1 and CDR2 (germline): MNHEY, SMNVEV (reference sequence). J was trimmed by 4 bases and V by 5 bases; bases with no gene match: 1. The CDR3 is 12 amino acids. DNA of the CDR3: TGTGCCAGCAGTGGGACAGGATACGAGCAGTACTTC. Its translation: CASSGTGYEQYF.

The rearrangement uses TRBV14 and TRBJ2-1, with TRBD1 as a possible D gene (5 bases). This CDR3 has 12 amino acids. V was pared by 2 bases and J by 10 bases, with 9 bases between. Germline V CDR1 and CDR2: SGHDN, FVKESK. Written as DNA, the CDR3 is TGTGCCAGCAGCCAATTTCGGACAGAGCAGTTCTTC. Residues: CASSQFRTEQFF.

The chain uses TRBV7-9 and TRBJ2-7; D gene unclear. The CDR3 is 13 amino acids. From germline, CDR1 is SEHNR and CDR2 FQNEAQ (reference sequence). Trimming took off 2 bases at V and 1 base at J, with 6 bases between the two ends. The CDR3 nucleotides are TGTGCCAGCAGCTTACCTAGATCCTACGAGCAGTACTTC. Encoded protein: CASSLPRSYEQYF.

This chain uses TRBV27 with TRBJ2-1, with D possibly TRBD1 on 5 matching bases. The ends were cut back, 8 bases at V and 9 bases at J, with 20 bases in the middle. The CDR3 loop spans 14 amino acids. Looked up from germline, CDR1 is MNHEY and CDR2 is SMNVEV (reference sequence). Here the CDR3 reads CASGAIPTMPEQFF. The DNA of the CDR3 is TGTGCCAGCGGGGCGATTCCCACAATGCCTGAGCAGTTCTTC.

The rearrangement links TRBV28 to TRBJ1-3; no clear D. Germline V gene lookup returns CDR1 MDHEN and CDR2 SYDVKM. This CDR3 has 15 residues. Trimming left V 4 bases short and J 4 bases short, with 14 bases between. The CDR3 nucleotides are TGTGCCAGCAGTTCACCGGCAGCAGGAGGAAACACCATATATTTT. It codes for CASSSPAAGGNTIYF.

The chain is built from TRBV15 and TRBJ2-1; TRBD2 might be the D (5 bases). This CDR3 spans 15 amino acids. V gave up 2 bases and J gave up 15 bases, with 23 bases separating them. The V gene's germline CDR1 is LNHNV and CDR2 YYDKDF (reference sequence). CDR3 DNA sequence: TGTGCCACCAGCAGACAGACTACCGGGCTCGCCGTGCCGTTCTTC. Translated, it gives CATSRQTTGLAVPFF.

The V gene is TRBV5-6, the J gene TRBJ1-1, with D unresolved. The CDR3 consists of 14 residues. Germline CDR1 reads SGHDT; CDR2 reads YYEEEE. V dropped 5 bases and J dropped 4 bases, with 15 bases sitting between them. This chain's CDR3 is CASSRQDYGTEAFF. The DNA of the CDR3 is TGTGCCAGCAGTCGTCAGGATTATGGCACTGAAGCTTTCTTT. The full variable domain, completed using reference TRBV5-6 and TRBJ1-1, is DAGVTQSPTHLIKTRGQQVTLRCSPKSGHDTVSWYQQALGQGPQFIFQYYEEEERQRGNFPDRFSGHQFPNYSSELNVNALLLGDSALYLCASSRQDYGTEAFFGQGTRLTVV.

This rearrangement joins TRBV7-2 to TRBJ2-7; D gene ambiguous. The germline gives CDR1 SGHTA, CDR2 FQGNSA. Trimming stripped 8 bases from V and 3 bases from J, with 14 bases between. The CDR3 runs 13 residues. CDR3 amino acids: CASGPRRGYEQYF. CDR3 DNA sequence: TGTGCCAGCGGCCCACGGAGAGGCTACGAGCAGTACTTC.

This clone occurred a few times. CDR3 nucleotides: TGTGCCAGCAGTGTCCGGGGGGGGGCTCAGAATCAGCCCCAGCATTTT. It encodes CASSVRGGAQNQPQHF. The chain employs TRBV28 and TRBJ1-5, with D possibly TRBD1 on 6 matching bases. V gave up 5 bases and J gave up 4 bases, with 18 bases separating them. The CDR3 spans 16 residues. Germline assignment: CDR1 MDHEN and CDR2 SYDVKM. The full variable domain, in which reference TRBV28 and TRBJ1-5 provide the parts outside the CDR3, is DVKVTQSSRYLVKRTGEKVFLECVQDMDHENMFWYRQDPGLGLRLIYFSYDVKMKEKGDIPEGYSVSREKKERFSLILESASTNQTSMYLCASSVRGGAQNQPQHFGDGTRLSIL.

V gene TRBV11-2 combines with J gene TRBJ2-3; 7 bases match TRBD2. Trimming at V came to 1 base and at J to 6 bases, leaving 4 bases not matched to a gene. The CDR3 extends over 14 amino acids. Germline V gene data show CDR1 as SGHAT and CDR2 as FQNNGV. CDR3 coding DNA: TGTGCCAGCAGCTTAGGGCTAGCGGCCGATACGCAGTATTTT. Protein: CASSLGLAADTQYF.

V and J are TRBV7-9 and TRBJ1-1; D is uncertain. The V and J ends lost 1 base and 2 bases respectively, with 14 bases between them. Germline CDR1 SEHNR, CDR2 FQNEAQ (reference sequence). CDR3 length equals 16 residues. CDR3 sequence reads: CASSLGGDPLNTEAFF. CDR3 DNA: TGTGCCAGCAGCTTAGGGGGAGACCCACTTAACACTGAAGCTTTCTTT.

V is TRBV7-9 and J is TRBJ2-7, with 7 bases aligning to TRBD1. V was pared by 3 bases and J by 1 base, with 3 bases of the junction left unmatched. The CDR3 loop spans 14 amino acids. Germline loops: CDR1 SEHNR, CDR2 FQNEAQ (reference sequence). The CDR3 nucleotides are TGTGCCAGCAGCTTTTCCAGGGGGTCCTACGAGCAGTACTTC. Residues: CASSFSRGSYEQYF.